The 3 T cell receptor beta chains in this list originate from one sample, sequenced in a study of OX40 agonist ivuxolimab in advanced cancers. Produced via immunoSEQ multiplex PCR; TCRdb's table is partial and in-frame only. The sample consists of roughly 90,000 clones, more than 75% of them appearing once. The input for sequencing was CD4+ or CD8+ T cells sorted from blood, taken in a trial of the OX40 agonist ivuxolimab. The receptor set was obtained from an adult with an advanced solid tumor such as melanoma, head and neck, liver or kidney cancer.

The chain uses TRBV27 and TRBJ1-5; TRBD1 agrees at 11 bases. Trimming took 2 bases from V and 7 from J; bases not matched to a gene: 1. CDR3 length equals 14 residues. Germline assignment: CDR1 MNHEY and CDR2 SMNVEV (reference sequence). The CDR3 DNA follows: TGTGCCAGCAGTTTAGGGACAGGGGGACAGCCCCAGCATTTT. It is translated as CASSLGTGGQPQHF.

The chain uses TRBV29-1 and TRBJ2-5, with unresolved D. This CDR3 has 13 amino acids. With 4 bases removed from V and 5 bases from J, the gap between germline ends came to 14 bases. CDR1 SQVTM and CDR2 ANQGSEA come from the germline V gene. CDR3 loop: CSVVNPVGETQYF. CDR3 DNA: TGCAGCGTTGTCAACCCCGTAGGGGAGACCCAGTACTTC.

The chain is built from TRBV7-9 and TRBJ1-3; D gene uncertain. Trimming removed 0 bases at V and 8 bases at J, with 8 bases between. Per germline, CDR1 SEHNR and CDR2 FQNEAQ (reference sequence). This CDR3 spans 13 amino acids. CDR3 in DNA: TGTGCCAGCAGCTTAGCGGCGGTGGACACCATATATTTT. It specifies CASSLAAVDTIYF.